Listed below are T cell receptor beta chains from one sample, sequenced in a study of T cells in localized non-small cell lung cancer. Assay used: immunoSEQ multiplex PCR; TCRdb lists only in-frame clones, some missing. The data contain 1,300 to 1,500 clones, around 20% of them singletons. The source was normal lung tissue next to the tumor, collected before any cancer treatment. All receptors derive from a woman aged 40-69 years with stage I lung adenocarcinoma. Both conserved end residues are part of each CDR3. Fields, in order: J gene, V gene, clone size, D gene, CDR3 DNA, CDR3 protein. A D gene is named only where the DNA matches it firmly. Size is stated for part of the rows, as once, few or many counts, or as a class when the clone is expanded.

>TRBJ1-5|TRBV6-8|NA|NA
TGTGCCAGCAGTCCGACAGAAGAGAAGCCCCAGCATTTT
CASSPTEEKPQHF
>TRBJ1-2|TRBV25-1|NA|TRBD1
TGTGCCAGCAGTGCCTCGACAGGGGGCTATGGCTACACCTTC
CASSASTGGYGYTF
>TRBJ1-5|TRBV18|NA|TRBD1
TGTGCCAGCTCACCCGACAGGGGAGGACGGCAGCCCCAGCATTTT
CASSPDRGGRQPQHF
>TRBJ2-3|TRBV11-3|NA|TRBD2
TGTGCCAGCTTAGCGGGGGGGTCGAGGGATACGCAGTATTTT
CASLAGGSRDTQYF
>TRBJ2-7|TRBV15|NA|TRBD1
TGTGCCACCAGCAGAATTCTTGGGACAGCGAAACCCTACGAGCAGTACTTC
CATSRILGTAKPYEQYF
>TRBJ1-2|TRBV28|NA|NA
TGTGCCAGCAGTTTTGCGGGCGGTCGGTTCGGCTACACCTTC
CASSFAGGRFGYTF
>TRBJ2-7|TRBV18|NA|TRBD1
TGTGCCAGCTCACCACGTCGAGACAGGGGCAACGAGCAGTACTTC
CASSPRRDRGNEQYF
>TRBJ2-5|TRBV6-8|NA|TRBD1
TGTGCCAGCAGTGACCCGGACAGGGAAGAGACCCAGTACTTC
CASSDPDREETQYF
>TRBJ1-3|TRBV11-3|medium-sized|NA
TGTGCCAGCAGCTTAGAAGGGCAGGGCCCGTTCTCTGGAAACACCATATATTTT
CASSLEGQGPFSGNTIYF
>TRBJ1-2|TRBV19|NA|TRBD1
TGTGCCAGTAGTATCCTGACAGGGGCCTCTACTCCTCCCTATGGCTACACCTTC
CASSILTGASTPPYGYTF
>TRBJ1-3|TRBV11-3|few|TRBD1
TGTGCCAGCAGCCTACGACAGGGCTCTGGAAACACCATATATTTT
CASSLRQGSGNTIYF
>TRBJ1-2|TRBV19|NA|NA
TGTGCCAGTAGAGGCAGTCTTAACTATGGCTACACCTTC
CASRGSLNYGYTF
>TRBJ2-1|TRBV5-1|NA|TRBD2
TGCGCCAGCAGCTTCAATGGGACTAGCGGGAGGTTGGGGCACAATGAGCAGTTCTTC
CASSFNGTSGRLGHNEQFF
>TRBJ1-5|TRBV6-8|few|TRBD1
TGTGCCAGCAGTGAGCATGACAGGGCAAACAATCAGCCCCAGCATTTT
CASSEHDRANNQPQHF
>TRBJ1-1|TRBV5-1|NA|NA
TGCGCCAGCACCCTCTGGGGATCCTCGGCGGGAACTGAAGCTTTCTTT
CASTLWGSSAGTEAFF
>TRBJ2-3|TRBV6-8|NA|TRBD2
TGTGCCAGCAGTCCAATGCCCACTAGCGGGGGAAGCACAGATACGCAGTATTTT
CASSPMPTSGGSTDTQYF
>TRBJ2-7|TRBV28|few|TRBD2
TGTGCCACTTCCGGGACTAGATTCCCCTACGAGCAGTACTTC
CATSGTRFPYEQYF
>TRBJ2-1|TRBV6-8|NA|NA
TGTGCCATCAGTGGAGTACAGGGCAATGAGCAGTTCTTC
CAISGVQGNEQFF
>TRBJ1-1|TRBV27|NA|TRBD1
TGTGCCACAGGAGCTCTCAGGGGGGTAGGCTCTGAAGCTTTCTTT
CATGALRGVGSEAFF
>TRBJ2-7|TRBV5-1|NA|NA
TGCGCCAGCAGCTTGGCCCAGGTTTATTACGAGCAGTACTTC
CASSLAQVYYEQYF
>TRBJ1-4|TRBV2|NA|TRBD1
TGTGCCAGCCAAGCCCAGGGGGCGCCCAATGAAAAACTGTTTTTT
CASQAQGAPNEKLFF
>TRBJ2-2|TRBV28|NA|NA
TGTGCCAGCAGTTTAATAGTTCGGTCGAACACCGGGGAGCTGTTTTTT
CASSLIVRSNTGELFF
>TRBJ2-5|TRBV19|NA|NA
TGTGCCAGTAGCGGGGGCCGCTATGGAGAGACCCAGTACTTC
CASSGGRYGETQYF
>TRBJ2-1|TRBV7-2|few|NA
TGTGCCAGCAGCCCAGATACAGGAGGTGAGCAGTTCTTC
CASSPDTGGEQFF
>TRBJ1-2|TRBV1|NA|NA
TGCGCCAGCAGCATCCAAGTGGGGGGACAGGGCGGCGATGGCTACACCTTC
CASSIQVGGQGGDGYTF
>TRBJ1-4|TRBV14|few|NA
TGTGCCAGCAGCCAAGGGTTTGGGATTGGCGAAAAACTGTTTTTT
CASSQGFGIGEKLFF
>TRBJ1-2|TRBV11-3|large|TRBD1
TGTGCCAGCAGCCCCCTGGGACAGACTAACTATGGCTACACCTTC
CASSPLGQTNYGYTF
>TRBJ2-1|TRBV11-1|NA|TRBD2
TGTGCCAGCAGCCAGGATCCGGGACTAGACAGTTACAATGAGCAGTTCTTC
CASSQDPGLDSYNEQFF